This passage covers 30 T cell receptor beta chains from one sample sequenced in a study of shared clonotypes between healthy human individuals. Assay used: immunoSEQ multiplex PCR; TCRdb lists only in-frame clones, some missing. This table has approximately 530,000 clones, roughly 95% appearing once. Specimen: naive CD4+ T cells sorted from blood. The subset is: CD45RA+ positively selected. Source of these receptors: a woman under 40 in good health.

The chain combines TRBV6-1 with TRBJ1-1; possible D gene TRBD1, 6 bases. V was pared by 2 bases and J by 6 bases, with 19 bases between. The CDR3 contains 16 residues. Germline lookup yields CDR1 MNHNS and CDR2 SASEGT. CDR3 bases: TGTGCCAGCAGTGAACCTTGGACAGTCTTTCACCCTGAAGCTTTCTTT. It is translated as CASSEPWTVFHPEAFF.

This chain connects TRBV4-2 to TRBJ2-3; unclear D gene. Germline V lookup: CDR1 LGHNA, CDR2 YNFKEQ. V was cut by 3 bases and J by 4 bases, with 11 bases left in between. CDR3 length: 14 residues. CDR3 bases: TGTGCCAGCAGCCAGGGGTCAACGGCAGATACGCAGTATTTT. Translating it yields CASSQGSTADTQYF.

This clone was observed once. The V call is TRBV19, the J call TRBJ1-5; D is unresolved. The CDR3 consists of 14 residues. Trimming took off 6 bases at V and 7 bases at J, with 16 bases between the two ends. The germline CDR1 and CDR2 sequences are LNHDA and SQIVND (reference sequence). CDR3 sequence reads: CASSVTITGQPQHF. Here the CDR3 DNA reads TGTGCCAGTAGCGTCACCATAACGGGGCAGCCCCAGCATTTT.

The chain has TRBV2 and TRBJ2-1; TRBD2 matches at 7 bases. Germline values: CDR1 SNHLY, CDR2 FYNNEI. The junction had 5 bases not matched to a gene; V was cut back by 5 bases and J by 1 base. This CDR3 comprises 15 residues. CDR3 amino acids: CASSLLAGSYNEQFF. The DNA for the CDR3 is TGTGCCAGCAGTCTCTTAGCGGGTTCCTACAATGAGCAGTTCTTC.

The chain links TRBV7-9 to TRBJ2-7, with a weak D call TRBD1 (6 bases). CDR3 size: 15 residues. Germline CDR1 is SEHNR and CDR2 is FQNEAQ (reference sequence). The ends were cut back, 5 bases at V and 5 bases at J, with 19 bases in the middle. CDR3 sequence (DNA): TGTGCCAGCAGCCCAATCGGACAGTCTCGACACGAGCAGTACTTC. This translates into CASSPIGQSRHEQYF.

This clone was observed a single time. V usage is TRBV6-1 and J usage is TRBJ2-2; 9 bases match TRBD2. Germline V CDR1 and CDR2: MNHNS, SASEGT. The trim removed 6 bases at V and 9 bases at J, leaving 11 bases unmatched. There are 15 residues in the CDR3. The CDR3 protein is CASRWREGLRRELFF. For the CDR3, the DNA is TGTGCCAGCAGATGGCGGGAGGGCCTCCGCCGGGAGCTGTTTTTT.

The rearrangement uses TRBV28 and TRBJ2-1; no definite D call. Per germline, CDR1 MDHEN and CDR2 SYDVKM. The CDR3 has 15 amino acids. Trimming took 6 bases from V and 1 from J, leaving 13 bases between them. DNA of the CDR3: TGTGCCAGCAGCTCGTCGCAGGTTTCCTACAATGAGCAGTTCTTC. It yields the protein CASSSSQVSYNEQFF.

The CDR3 spells CASSVVGLAGWNEQFF. CDR3 DNA sequence: TGTGCCAGCAGTGTGGTTGGACTAGCGGGATGGAATGAGCAGTTCTTC. V and J are TRBV6-4 and TRBJ2-1; TRBD2 matches 12 bases. This CDR3 spans 16 amino acids. The V gene end was trimmed by 4 bases and the J gene end by 7 bases; junction bases not matched to a gene: 8. Germline CDR1 MRHNA, CDR2 SNTAGT.

The CDR3 DNA follows: TGCGCCAGCAGCCAACCGGGCCAAGAAGAGACCCAGTACTTC. As protein: CASSQPGQEETQYF. The chain joins TRBV4-1 to TRBJ2-5; D remains unclear. Between the trimmed V and J ends, which lost 2 bases and 3 bases, there was a span of 10 bases. The CDR3 has 14 residues. CDR1 is MGHRA, CDR2 YSYEKL, per germline.

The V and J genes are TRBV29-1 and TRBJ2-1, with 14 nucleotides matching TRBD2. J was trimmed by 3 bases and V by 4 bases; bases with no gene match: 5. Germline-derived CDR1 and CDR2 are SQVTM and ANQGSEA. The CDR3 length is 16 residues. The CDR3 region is CSVVGGLAGVYNEQFF. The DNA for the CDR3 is TGCAGCGTTGTGGGGGGACTAGCGGGAGTCTACAATGAGCAGTTCTTC.

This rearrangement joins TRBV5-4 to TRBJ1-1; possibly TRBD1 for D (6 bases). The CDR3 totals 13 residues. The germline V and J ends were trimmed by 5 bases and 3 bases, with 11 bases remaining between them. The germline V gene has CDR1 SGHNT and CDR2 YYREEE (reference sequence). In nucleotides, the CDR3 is TGTGCCAGCAGGATGGACAGTTACACTGAAGCTTTCTTT. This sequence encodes CASRMDSYTEAFF.

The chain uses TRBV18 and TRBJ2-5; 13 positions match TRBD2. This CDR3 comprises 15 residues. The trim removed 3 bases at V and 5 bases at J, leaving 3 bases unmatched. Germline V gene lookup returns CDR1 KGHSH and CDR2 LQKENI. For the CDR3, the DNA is TGTGCCAGCTCACCCTCGGGACTAGCGGGGGAGACCCAGTACTTC. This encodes CASSPSGLAGETQYF.

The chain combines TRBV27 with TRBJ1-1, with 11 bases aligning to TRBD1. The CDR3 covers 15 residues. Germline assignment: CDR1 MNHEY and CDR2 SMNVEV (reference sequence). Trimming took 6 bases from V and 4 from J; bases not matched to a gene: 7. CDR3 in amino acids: CASSTSGTGGTEAFF. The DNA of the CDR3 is TGTGCCAGCAGCACTTCCGGGACAGGGGGCACTGAAGCTTTCTTT.

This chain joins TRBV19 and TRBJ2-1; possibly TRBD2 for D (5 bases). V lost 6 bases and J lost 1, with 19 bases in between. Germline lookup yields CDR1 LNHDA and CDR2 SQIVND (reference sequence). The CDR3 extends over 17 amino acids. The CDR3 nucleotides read TGTGCCAGTAGCGATCACCATAAGACGGGGTCCTACAATGAGCAGTTCTTC. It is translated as CASSDHHKTGSYNEQFF.

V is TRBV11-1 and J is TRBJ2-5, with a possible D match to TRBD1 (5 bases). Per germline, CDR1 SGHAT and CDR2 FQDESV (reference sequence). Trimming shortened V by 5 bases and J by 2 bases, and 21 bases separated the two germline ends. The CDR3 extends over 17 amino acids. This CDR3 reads CASSPGVDTQLQETQYF. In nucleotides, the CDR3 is TGTGCCAGCAGCCCAGGCGTGGACACACAACTACAAGAGACCCAGTACTTC.

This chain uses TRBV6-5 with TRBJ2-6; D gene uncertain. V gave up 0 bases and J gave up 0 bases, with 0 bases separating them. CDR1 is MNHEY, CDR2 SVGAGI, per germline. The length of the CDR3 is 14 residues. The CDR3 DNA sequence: TGTGCCAGCAGTTACTCCTCTGGGGCCAACGTCCTGACTTTC. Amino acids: CASSYSSGANVLTF.

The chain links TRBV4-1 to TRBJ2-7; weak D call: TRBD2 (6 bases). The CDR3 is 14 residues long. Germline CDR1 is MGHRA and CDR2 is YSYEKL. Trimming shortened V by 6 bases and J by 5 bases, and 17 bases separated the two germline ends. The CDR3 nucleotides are TGCGCCAGCAGAATGGAGGCGGGAACGGACGAGCAGTACTTC. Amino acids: CASRMEAGTDEQYF.

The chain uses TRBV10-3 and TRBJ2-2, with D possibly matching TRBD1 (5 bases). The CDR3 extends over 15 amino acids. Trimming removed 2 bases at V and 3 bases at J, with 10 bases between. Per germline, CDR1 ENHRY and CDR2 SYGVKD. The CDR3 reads CAISEGRADTGELFF. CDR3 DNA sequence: TGTGCCATCAGTGAGGGCAGGGCGGACACCGGGGAGCTGTTTTTT.

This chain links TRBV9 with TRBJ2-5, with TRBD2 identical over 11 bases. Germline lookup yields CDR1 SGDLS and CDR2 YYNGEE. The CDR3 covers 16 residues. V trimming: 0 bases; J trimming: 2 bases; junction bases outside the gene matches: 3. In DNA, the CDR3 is TGTGCCAGCAGCGTAGCGACTAGCGGGGTTCAAGAGACCCAGTACTTC. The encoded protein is CASSVATSGVQETQYF.

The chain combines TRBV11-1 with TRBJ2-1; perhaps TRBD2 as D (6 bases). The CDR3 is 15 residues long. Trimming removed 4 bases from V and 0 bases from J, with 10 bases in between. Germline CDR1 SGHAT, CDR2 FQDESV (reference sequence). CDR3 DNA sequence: TGTGCCAGCAGCTGGGAGACTAGCTCCTACAATGAGCAGTTCTTC. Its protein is CASSWETSSYNEQFF.

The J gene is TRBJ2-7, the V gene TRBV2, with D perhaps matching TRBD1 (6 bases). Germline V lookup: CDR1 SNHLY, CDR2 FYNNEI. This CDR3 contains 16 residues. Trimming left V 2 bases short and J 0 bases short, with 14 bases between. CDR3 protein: CASSESVRGSSYEQYF. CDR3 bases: TGTGCCAGCAGTGAATCAGTAAGGGGGAGCTCCTACGAGCAGTACTTC.

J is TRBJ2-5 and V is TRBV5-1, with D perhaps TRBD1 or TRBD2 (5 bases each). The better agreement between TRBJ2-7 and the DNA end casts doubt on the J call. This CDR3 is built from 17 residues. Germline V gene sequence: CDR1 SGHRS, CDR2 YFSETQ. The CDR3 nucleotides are TGCGCCAGCAGCTCCAGAGGGGCGCGTCTAGCTATGGGCGAGCAGTACTTC. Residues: CASSSRGARLAMGEQYF.

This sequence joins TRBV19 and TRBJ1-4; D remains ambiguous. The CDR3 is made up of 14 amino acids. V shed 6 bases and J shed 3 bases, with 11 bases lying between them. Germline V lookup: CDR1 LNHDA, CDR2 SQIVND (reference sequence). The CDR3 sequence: CASRRTAANEKLFF. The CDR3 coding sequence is TGTGCCAGTAGGAGGACCGCAGCTAATGAAAAACTGTTTTTT.

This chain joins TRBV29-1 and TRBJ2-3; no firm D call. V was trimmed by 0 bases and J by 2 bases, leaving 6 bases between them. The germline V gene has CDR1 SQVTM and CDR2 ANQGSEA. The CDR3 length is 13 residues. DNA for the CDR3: TGCAGCGTTGAAGATTTATTCACAGATACGCAGTATTTT. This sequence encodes CSVEDLFTDTQYF.

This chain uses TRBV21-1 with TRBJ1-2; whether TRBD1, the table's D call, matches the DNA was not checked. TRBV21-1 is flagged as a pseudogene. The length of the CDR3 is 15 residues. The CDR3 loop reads CASSPRDRDNYGYTF. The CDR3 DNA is TGTGCCAGCAGCCCCCGGGACAGAGATAACTATGGCTACACCTTC.

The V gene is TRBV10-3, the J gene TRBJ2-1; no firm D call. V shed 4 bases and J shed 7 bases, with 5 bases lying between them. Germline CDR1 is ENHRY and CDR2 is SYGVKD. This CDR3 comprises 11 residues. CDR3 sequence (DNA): TGTGCCATCAGTGTATCTAATGAGCAGTTCTTC. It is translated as CAISVSNEQFF.

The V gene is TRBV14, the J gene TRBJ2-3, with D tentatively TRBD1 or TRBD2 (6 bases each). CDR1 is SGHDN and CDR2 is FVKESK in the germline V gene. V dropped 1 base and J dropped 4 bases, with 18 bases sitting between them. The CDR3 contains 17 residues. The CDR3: CASSQVPGAGISDTQYF. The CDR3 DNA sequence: TGTGCCAGCAGCCAAGTGCCGGGGGCGGGTATCTCAGATACGCAGTATTTT. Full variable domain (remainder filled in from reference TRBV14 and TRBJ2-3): EAGVTQFPSHSVIEKGQTVTLRCDPISGHDNLYWYRRVMGKEIKFLLHFVKESKQDESGMPNNRFLAERTGGTYSTLKVQPAELEDSGVYFCASSQVPGAGISDTQYFGPGTRLTVL.

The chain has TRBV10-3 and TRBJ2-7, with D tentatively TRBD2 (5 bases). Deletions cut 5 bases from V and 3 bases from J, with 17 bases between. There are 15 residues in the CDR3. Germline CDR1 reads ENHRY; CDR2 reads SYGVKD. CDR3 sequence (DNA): TGTGCCATCAGTCCCAAAGAGGGTACCTACTACGAGCAGTACTTC. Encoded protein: CAISPKEGTYYEQYF.

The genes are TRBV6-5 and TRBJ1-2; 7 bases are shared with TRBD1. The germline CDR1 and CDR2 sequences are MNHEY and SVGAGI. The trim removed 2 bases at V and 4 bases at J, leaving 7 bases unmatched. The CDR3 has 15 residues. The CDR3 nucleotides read TGTGCCAGCAGTTACACAGGGGCTCGGGGCTATGGCTACACCTTC. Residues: CASSYTGARGYGYTF.

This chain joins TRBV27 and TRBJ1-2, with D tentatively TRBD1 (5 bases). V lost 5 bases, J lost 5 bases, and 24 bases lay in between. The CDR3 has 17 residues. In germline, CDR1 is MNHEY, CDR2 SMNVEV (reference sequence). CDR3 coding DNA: TGTGCCAGCAGTACTAGCCGGGAGAGGGGATGGGTATATGGCTACACCTTC. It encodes CASSTSRERGWVYGYTF.